Listed below are T cell receptor beta chains from one sample, sequenced in a study of T-cell reconstitution after alpha-beta-depleted transplantation in children. TCRdb reanalysed the PCR reads using MiXCR and keeps one entry per CDR3 protein. The sample shows 200,000 to 250,000 distinct CDR3 sequences, under 8.5% of them seen only once. The material was PBMCs, mostly from graft donor cells, obtained 360 days after TCRalphabeta/CD19-depleted stem cell transplant. Receptor source: a male patient aged 2 to 10 who had a stem cell transplant for acute myeloid leukemia, so the T cells may come from the graft donor. Both conserved end residues are part of each CDR3. The D gene is left open where the match is weak. Some rows mark clone size as missing; the rest say once, few, many or name a class of expanded clone.

D | J | V | size | DNA | CDR3
TRBD1 | TRBJ1-5 | TRBV7-2 | few | TGTGCCAGCAGCTCGGGACAGGGGATGTTTCAGCCCCAGCATTTT | CASSSGQGMFQPQHF
. | TRBJ1-1 | TRBV5-1 | few | TGCGCCAGCAGCTTCCCGGGTCCGAACACTGAAGCTTTCTTT | CASSFPGPNTEAFF
. | TRBJ2-3 | TRBV7-2 | . | TGTGCCTCTACAAAGGGGGGGCCGACAAATACGCAGTATTTT | CASTKGGPTNTQYF
. | TRBJ2-6 | TRBV29-1 | few | TGCAGCGTTGATGGAGGGCTGAGCTCTGGGGCCAACGTCCTGACTTTC | CSVDGGLSSGANVLTF
. | TRBJ1-3 | TRBV5-1 | few | TGCGCCAGCAGCATGGAGGTGAGCTCTGGAAACACCATATATTTT | CASSMEVSSGNTIYF
. | TRBJ2-7 | TRBV11-2 | few | TGTGCCAGCAGCTCCTCTCTAATCCGCGAGCAGTACTTC | CASSSSLIREQYF
. | TRBJ2-3 | TRBV4-3 | . | TGCGCCAGCAGCCAAGAGGGCGTTCCGGTCGGTGGCACAGATACGCAGTATTTT | CASSQEGVPVGGTDTQYF
TRBD1 | TRBJ2-1 | TRBV10-2 | many | TGCGCCAGCAGTGAACAGGGGCTCTGGAACAATGAGCAGTTCTTC | CASSEQGLWNNEQFF
TRBD2 | TRBJ2-2 | TRBV20-1 | . | TGCAGTGCTAGAGATATGCGGGAGAGGAACACCGGGGAGCTGTTTTTT | CSARDMRERNTGELFF
. | TRBJ2-7 | TRBV7-2 | many | TGTGCCAGCAGCGCCCTCTACGAGCAGTACTTC | CASSALYEQYF
. | TRBJ1-2 | TRBV5-1 | . | TGCGCCAGCAGCGACCTTATTAACCACTATGGCTACACCTTC | CASSDLINHYGYTF
. | TRBJ2-7 | TRBV7-2 | few | TGTGCCAGCAGCTTAGGGTGGCGGCCTAGCTCCTACGAGCAGTACTTC | CASSLGWRPSSYEQYF
TRBD1 | TRBJ1-1 | TRBV27 | many | TGTGCCAGCAGTCTACAGGGGACAATGAACACTGAAGCTTTCTTT | CASSLQGTMNTEAFF
TRBD1 | TRBJ2-5 | TRBV24-1 | many | TGTGCCACCAGTGATGGGACAGAGCAAGAGACCCAGTACTTC | CATSDGTEQETQYF
TRBD1 | TRBJ1-1 | TRBV12-3/TRBV12-4 | many | TGTGCCAGCAGCTCAGCGGACAGGGGAGCTTTCTTT | CASSSADRGAFF
TRBD1 | TRBJ2-1 | TRBV20-1 | many | TGCAGTGCGAGAGGGACAGGGGATGGAAATGAGCAGTTCTTC | CSARGTGDGNEQFF
. | TRBJ2-7 | TRBV6-1 | many | TGTGCCAGCACTAAGATGTTTGGGGTCTACGAGCAGTACTTC | CASTKMFGVYEQYF
. | TRBJ2-5 | TRBV14 | . | TGTGCCAGCCGAAGAGGTCTCCAAGAGACCCAGTACTTC | CASRRGLQETQYF
. | TRBJ2-1 | TRBV5-1 | many | TGCGCCAGCAGCTTGGCCGAGGCGGGACCGCTTCTACGAGCGTTCTTC | CASSLAEAGPLLRAFF
TRBD2 | TRBJ2-2 | TRBV5-1 | many | TGCGCCAGCAGCCCCTGGACTAGCGGGGAGCTGTTTTTT | CASSPWTSGELFF
. | TRBJ2-7 | TRBV5-5 | . | TGTGCCAGCGGCCCGGCCTTCTCCTACGAGCAGTACTTC | CASGPAFSYEQYF
TRBD1 | TRBJ2-5 | TRBV7-2 | many | TGTGCCAGCAGCTCAGGGGGCAGTGAGACCCAGTACTTC | CASSSGGSETQYF
. | TRBJ2-7 | TRBV7-6 | many | TGTGCCAGCAGATCACAGGGTAACGAGCAGTACTTC | CASRSQGNEQYF
. | TRBJ1-2 | TRBV6-1 | . | TGTGCCAGCAGTGTCAGGGGACCGAGCTATGGCTACACCTTC | CASSVRGPSYGYTF
TRBD2 | TRBJ2-7 | TRBV20-1 | few | TGCAGTGCTAGAGAAGCCGAAGCGGGAGGCTTCTACGAGCAGTACTTC | CSAREAEAGGFYEQYF
. | TRBJ2-3 | TRBV20-1 | few | TGCAGTGGCCTCGGCGGGGGCGCCACAGATACGCAGTATTTT | CSGLGGGATDTQYF
TRBD2 | TRBJ2-3 | TRBV15 | few | TGTGCCACCAGCAGGAAACTAGCGGGGGGGACGATCAATACGCAGTATTTT | CATSRKLAGGTINTQYF
. | TRBJ1-1 | TRBV6-5 | many | TGTGCCAGCAGTTACTCGACGGGGATGAACACTGAAGCTTTCTTT | CASSYSTGMNTEAFF
. | TRBJ1-1 | TRBV12-3/TRBV12-4 | . | TGTGCCAGCAGTAAGAAAAGCAGGGGCACTGAAGCTTTCTTT | CASSKKSRGTEAFF
TRBD1 | TRBJ2-3 | TRBV7-3 | few | TGTGCCAGCAGCCCCCGGACAGGGGGCACAGATACGCAGTATTTT | CASSPRTGGTDTQYF
TRBD2 | TRBJ2-3 | TRBV5-1 | many | TGCGCCAGCAGCTTAACGGGAGGGCCTCCAGGTACGCAGTATTTT | CASSLTGGPPGTQYF
. | TRBJ2-6 | TRBV21-1 | many | TGTGCCAGCAGCAAAGTTAGCGGACCCGTCGTCACTGGGGCCAACGTCCTGACTTTC | CASSKVSGPVVTGANVLTF
TRBD2 | TRBJ2-3 | TRBV12-3/TRBV12-4 | . | TGTGCCAGCAGGCTAGCGGGGATGCGTAATACGCAGTATTTT | CASRLAGMRNTQYF
TRBD2 | TRBJ2-3 | TRBV20-1 | few | TGCAGTGCTAGTATCCGGGGGGGCCCAAGCACAGATACGCAGTATTTT | CSASIRGGPSTDTQYF
. | TRBJ2-1 | TRBV6-5 | . | TGTGCCAGCAGTTACGGGGCCGGAGGGACCTATGAGCAGTTCTTC | CASSYGAGGTYEQFF
TRBD2 | TRBJ2-1 | TRBV7-2 | few | TGTGCCAGCAGCTTACTCGGGCTAGCGGGGTACAATGAGCAGTTCTTC | CASSLLGLAGYNEQFF
TRBD1 | TRBJ2-1 | TRBV29-1 | . | TGCAGCGTTCCCAACGGGACAGGGAATAATGGCAATGAGCAGTTCTTC | CSVPNGTGNNGNEQFF
. | TRBJ2-7 | TRBV4-1 | many | TGCGCCAGCAGCCGGGACACGGTAATAGACGAGCAGTACTTC | CASSRDTVIDEQYF
. | TRBJ2-7 | TRBV4-3 | many | TGCGCCAGCAGCCAAGCGCAGCCGTCCTACGAGCAGTACTTC | CASSQAQPSYEQYF
. | TRBJ2-5 | TRBV10-3 | few | TGTGCCATCGGATCACAGAAAGAAGAGACCCAGTACTTC | CAIGSQKEETQYF
. | TRBJ1-5 | TRBV5-1 | many | TGTGCCAGCTCTTCAACGGGTAATCAGCCCCAGCATTTT | CASSSTGNQPQHF
TRBD1 | TRBJ1-1 | TRBV12-3/TRBV12-4 | few | TGTGCCAGCAGTCTTCGAGGGGGCGCGGGCACTGAAGCTTTCTTT | CASSLRGGAGTEAFF
. | TRBJ2-2 | TRBV9 | . | TGTGCCAGCAGCGTTTTCCAGGATTCCACCGGGGAGCTGTTTTTT | CASSVFQDSTGELFF
TRBD1 | TRBJ2-7 | TRBV7-2 | . | TGTGCCAGCCTCGGACAGGCTGGGTCCTACGAGCAGTACTTC | CASLGQAGSYEQYF
TRBD2 | TRBJ2-1 | TRBV20-1 | few | TGCAGTGCTAGAAGCTCAGCGGGGCCCAATGAGCAGTTCTTC | CSARSSAGPNEQFF
. | TRBJ2-2 | TRBV24-1 | many | TGTGCCACCAGAGAGAACAGGGATAAAGGGGAGCTGTTTTTT | CATRENRDKGELFF
TRBD1 | TRBJ2-3 | TRBV3-1 | once | TGTGCCAGCAGCCAAGGCGGACAGGGAAGGGCAGATACGCAGTATTTT | CASSQGGQGRADTQYF
TRBD1 | TRBJ2-5 | TRBV5-1 | many | TGCGCCAGCAGCCTTGGACAGGGCCCTCAAGAGACCCAGTACTTC | CASSLGQGPQETQYF
TRBD2 | TRBJ2-1 | TRBV5-1 | many | TGCGCCAGCAGCTTGGTCCGACTAGCGGACTCCTACAATGAGCAGTTCTTC | CASSLVRLADSYNEQFF
TRBD2 | TRBJ2-3 | TRBV14 | few | TGTGCCAGCAGCCCCCGCCCTAGCGGGAGGGATTGGGGCACAGATACGCAGTATTTT | CASSPRPSGRDWGTDTQYF
TRBD2 | TRBJ2-1 | TRBV11-2 | few | TGTGCCAGCAGCTTAGAGGTTAGTGATAGCGGGAAGGCCCCGCTTGAGCAGTTCTTC | CASSLEVSDSGKAPLEQFF